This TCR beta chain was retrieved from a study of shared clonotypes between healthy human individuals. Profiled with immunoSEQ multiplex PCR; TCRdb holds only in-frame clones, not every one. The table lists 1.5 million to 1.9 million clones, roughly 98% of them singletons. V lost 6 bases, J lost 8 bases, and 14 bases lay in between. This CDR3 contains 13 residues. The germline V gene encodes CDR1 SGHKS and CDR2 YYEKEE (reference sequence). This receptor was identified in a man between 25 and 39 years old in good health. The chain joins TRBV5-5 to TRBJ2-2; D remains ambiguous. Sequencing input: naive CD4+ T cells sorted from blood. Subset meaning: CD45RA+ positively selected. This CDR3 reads CASTLAVLGELFF. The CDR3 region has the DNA TGTGCCAGCACCCTGGCCGTTTTGGGGGAGCTGTTTTTT.